This TCR beta chain was identified in a study of blood T cell repertoires in COVID-19 (dated by TCRdb to the early 2020s). For the wider study: Collaborator samples came from the United States, Italy and Spain and covered acute and convalescent phases of COVID-19. The prospective study material was composed of cDNA or gDNA derived from T cells, B-cell-depleted T cells, or PBMCs. A freely available public database, intended as a resource for researchers studying the immune response to SARS-CoV-2, is where the repertoires were released. The samples were drawn from the first 160 participants of the ongoing ImmuneRACE study and from some 1,300 subjects provided by 6 global collaborators. Sample metadata almost always included a de-identified subject ID, COVID-19 status, age in years and sex. Subjects who had been exposed to COVID-19, were actively infected with it, or had recovered from it provided the deeply sampled blood TCRbeta repertoires that made up the dataset. Where HLA class I and class II types were available, the types were taken from metadata supplied by the sample provider, not from assay-based typing.

One collaborating source in Seattle enrolled patients during active infection and followed them longitudinally through the course of disease. Whole blood was collected in K2EDTA tubes by collaborating institutions according to the institutions' own protocols. For TCRbeta analysis, collaborators shipped samples in one of three forms: frozen whole blood, isolated PBMCs, or DNA extracted from either of those sample types. The CDR3 runs 15 amino acids, cysteine and phenylalanine included. Of the read, only the CDR3 DNA is kept; its 45 bases are in frame from base 1. V is clipped by 3 bases and J by 7 bases, and the sequence between their germline boundaries is 13 bases long. The germline V gene provides CDR1 KGHSH and CDR2 LQKENI. The immunoSEQ Assay, a bias-controlled multiplex PCR, was used to amplify TCRbeta CDR3 regions from genomic DNA. In the original analysis: The number of nucleated cells in each sample was estimated by amplification of reference gene primers within the assay. To quantify the absolute abundance of each unique TCRbeta CDR3 rearrangement, sequence reads were collapsed and filtered. For each sample, productive Simpson clonality was calculated as the square root of Simpson's diversity index across productive rearrangements. TCRdb holds this immuneACCESS table with in-frame rearrangements only. Some clones are missing; in checked studies, unresolved V genes explain under half, and the rest has no known cause. V and J calls and clone size follow that table, whereas D and trimming were derived from the DNA. This sample lists roughly 220,000 clones; 75% to 90% were detected once. The ten largest clones take up roughly 8.2% of the sample.

What the research found in general, with its limitations: How much clinical and demographic metadata was included differed by source and by participant, and the metadata was provided uncurated.

Worth noting for this clone: This receptor's antigen is unknown. No much larger clone is present one base from it, and per-base qualities are unavailable.

This TCR was sampled from a woman older than 75 with COVID-19, enrolled during active disease. The chain is assembled from TRBV18 and TRBJ1-6; the D gene lacks a confident call. Sequencing input: peripheral blood. The bases are TGTGCCAGCTCACCCACTAGCCTAGAGAATTCACCCCTCCACTTT. Translated, it gives CASSPTSLENSPLHF. Supplemented by the reference TRBV18 and TRBJ1-6 proteins around the CDR3, the complete variable domain is NAGVMQNPRHLVRRRGQEARLRCSPMKGHSHVYWYRQLPEEGLKFMVYLQKENIIDESGMPKERFSAEFPKEGPSILRIQQVVRGDSAAYFCASSPTSLENSPLHFGNGTRLTVT.